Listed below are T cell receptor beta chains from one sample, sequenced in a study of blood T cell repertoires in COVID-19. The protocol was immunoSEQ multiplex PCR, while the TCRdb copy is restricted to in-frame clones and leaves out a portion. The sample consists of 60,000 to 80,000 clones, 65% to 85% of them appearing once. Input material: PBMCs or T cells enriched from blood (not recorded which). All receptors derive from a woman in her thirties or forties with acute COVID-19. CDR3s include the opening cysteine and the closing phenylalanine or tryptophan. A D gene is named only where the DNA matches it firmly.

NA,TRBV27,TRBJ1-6,TGTGCCAGCAGTTCGATTACAGGGTTTACGATCAATTCACCCCTCCACTTT,CASSSITGFTINSPLHF
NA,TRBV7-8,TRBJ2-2,TGTGCCAGCAGCTTACTAGGCTCCGGGGAGCTGTTTTTT,CASSLLGSGELFF
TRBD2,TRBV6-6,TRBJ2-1,TGTGCCAGCAGTCGGACTAGCGGGGGACTCTCCGACAATGAGCAGTTCTTC,CASSRTSGGLSDNEQFF
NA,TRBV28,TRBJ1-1,TGTGCCAGCAGTCCCCCGACAGGCAAGAACACTGAAGCTTTCTTT,CASSPPTGKNTEAFF
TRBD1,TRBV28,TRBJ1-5,TGTGCCAGCAGTGCGCAGTCAGGGGGCGGGAGTCAGCCCCAGCATTTT,CASSAQSGGGSQPQHF
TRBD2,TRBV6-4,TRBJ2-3,TGTGCCAGCAGCGTTCTAGCGGGAGTGGGAGATACGCAGTATTTT,CASSVLAGVGDTQYF
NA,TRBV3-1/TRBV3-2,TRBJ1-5,TGTGCCAGCAGCCTACAAGGGGATCAGCCCCAGCATTTT,CASSLQGDQPQHF
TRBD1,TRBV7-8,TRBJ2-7,TGTGCCAGCAGCTTAGCGTTGGGACAGGGGATGAACTGGTACTTC,CASSLALGQGMNWYF
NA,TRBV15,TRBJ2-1,TGTGCCACCAGCAGAGATCGAGATGAGCAGTTCTTC,CATSRDRDEQFF
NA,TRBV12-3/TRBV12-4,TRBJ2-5,TGTGCCAGCAGTTTAGGGAGGGAGACCCAGTACTTC,CASSLGRETQYF
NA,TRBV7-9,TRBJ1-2,TGTGCCAGCCACACAGGGTCAAACTATGGCTACACCTTC,CASHTGSNYGYTF